This T cell receptor (beta chain) was documented in a study of T cell responses to AZD1222 COVID-19 vaccine. Data came from immunoSEQ multiplex PCR; TCRdb stores just in-frame clones and leaves some out. The data contain 140,000 to 150,000 clones, about 92% of them seen just once; the ten biggest clones take up 9.1%. Germline assignment: CDR1 LGHDT and CDR2 YNNKEL (reference sequence). The CDR3 runs 15 residues. Trimming left V 0 bases short and J 8 bases short, with 16 bases between. The clonotype originates from an adult in good health. This sample comprised peripheral blood, obtained on day 0 of AZD1222 vaccination. V usage is TRBV3-1 (or the pseudogene TRBV3-2) and J usage is TRBJ1-2, with unresolved D. CDR3 region: CASSQDGTAAGGYTF. CDR3 nucleotide sequence: TGTGCCAGCAGCCAAGATGGTACGGCAGCGGGGGGCTACACCTTC.